Below, 9 T cell receptor beta chains from the same sample are listed, as sequenced in a study of T and B cells in COVID-19 patients. Multiplex PCR with BIOMED2 TRB-A/B primer pools amplified TRB rearrangements. MiXCR, run by TCRdb on the multiplex PCR reads, gives a single entry per CDR3 protein. The sample yields 10,000 or so distinct CDR3 sequences, 30% seen once. Each TRB amplification used roughly 240-550 ng of genomic DNA from blood. The material sequenced was blood. These receptors were obtained from a human donor with active COVID-19.

This clonotype has more than one count but fewer than ten. V and J are TRBV12-3 or TRBV12-4 and TRBJ1-1; TRBD1 might be the D (6 bases). V was cut by 7 bases and J by 5 bases, with 17 bases left in between. CDR3 size: 14 residues. DNA for the CDR3: TGTGCCAGCAACCAGGGGAGACGAAGGACTGAAGCTTTCTTT. Translation: CASNQGRRRTEAFF.

V is TRBV5-6 and J is TRBJ2-7; D is unclear. Germline V lookup: CDR1 SGHDT, CDR2 YYEEEE. V shed 0 bases and J shed 4 bases, with 8 bases lying between them. The CDR3 has 13 amino acids. CDR3 DNA: TGTGCCAGCAGCTTGGGGAGTGGATACGAGCAGTACTTC. Translation gives CASSLGSGYEQYF.

This clonotype turned up a few times. The rearrangement links TRBV18 to TRBJ2-1, with 7 positions matching TRBD2. The V segment lost 4 bases and the J segment 1 base; nucleotides outside the gene matches: 1. CDR3 length: 14 residues. Germline values: CDR1 KGHSH, CDR2 LQKENI. CDR3 amino acids: CASSRTSSYNEQFF. Written as DNA, the CDR3 is TGTGCCAGCTCACGGACTAGTTCCTACAATGAGCAGTTCTTC. Filled out from reference TRBV18 and TRBJ2-1, the complete variable domain reads NAGVMQNPRHLVRRRGQEARLRCSPMKGHSHVYWYRQLPEEGLKFMVYLQKENIIDESGMPKERFSAEFPKEGPSILRIQQVVRGDSAAYFCASSRTSSYNEQFFGPGTRLTVL.

The chain combines TRBV12-3 or TRBV12-4 with TRBJ2-7; D remains ambiguous. The CDR3 is made up of 13 amino acids. V lost 7 bases and J 0 bases, leaving 10 bases between the germline ends. As DNA, the CDR3 is TGTGCCAGCACCTTGGACGGCTCCTACGAGCAGTACTTC. It encodes CASTLDGSYEQYF.

The chain is built from TRBV12-3 or TRBV12-4 and TRBJ1-1, with 8 bases identical to TRBD1. The V and J ends lost 4 bases and 5 bases, in that order; junction bases with no gene match: 6. The CDR3 runs to 14 residues. The DNA of the CDR3 is TGTGCCAGCAGTTCAACAGGGGGGATTACTGAAGCTTTCTTT. It specifies CASSSTGGITEAFF.

The rearrangement joins TRBV4-1 to TRBJ2-5, with 7 bases matching TRBD1. Unmatched junction bases numbered 4, after V lost 5 bases and J lost 1 base. The CDR3 runs to 14 residues. Germline V gene sequence: CDR1 MGHRA, CDR2 YSYEKL. The CDR3 sequence: CASSSGTAQETQYF. In DNA, the CDR3 is TGCGCCAGCAGCTCCGGGACAGCCCAAGAGACCCAGTACTTC.

This clonotype was detected only once. The CDR3 sequence is CASSYGLGNEQFF. For the CDR3, the DNA is TGCGCCAGCAGCTACGGGCTAGGCAATGAGCAGTTCTTC. The rearrangement uses TRBV5-1 and TRBJ2-1; no reliable D call. Germline CDR1 and CDR2: SGHRS and YFSETQ. The length of the CDR3 is 13 residues. V lost 3 bases, J lost 6 bases, and 10 bases lay in between.

In its sample, this clonotype ranks as medium-sized. V is TRBV5-6 and J is TRBJ1-4; D perhaps matches TRBD1 (5 bases). The V end was cut by 0 bases, the J end by 0 bases, with 6 bases between. In germline, CDR1 is SGHDT, CDR2 YYEEEE. This CDR3 comprises 15 residues. CDR3: CASSLGGATNEKLFF. The CDR3 coding sequence is TGTGCCAGCAGCTTGGGAGGGGCAACTAATGAAAAACTGTTTTTT.

This sequence joins TRBV6-1 and TRBJ2-6; 7 nucleotides agree with TRBD1. The CDR3 extends over 17 amino acids. Trimming removed 5 bases from V and 1 base from J; junction bases left unmatched: 8. Germline loops: CDR1 MNHNS, CDR2 SASEGT. The CDR3 DNA reads as TGTGCCAGCAGTAAACAGGGGAAAAGGTCTGGGGCCAACGTCCTGACTTTC. This codes for CASSKQGKRSGANVLTF.